This T cell receptor (beta chain) was identified in a study of control samples from healthy donors and cancer patients. Profiling relied on immunoSEQ multiplex PCR, and the TCRdb table lists in-frame clones only, not all of them. The table includes about 180,000 clones, just over 90% detected once. This clone was seen more than once but under ten times. The length of the CDR3 is 15 residues. Germline V CDR1 and CDR2: SGHDT, YYEEEE. V lost 2 bases and J 7 bases, leaving 16 bases between the germline ends. Material: blood. The receptor was derived from a man in his thirties or forties in good health. This chain connects TRBV5-6 to TRBJ2-4, with D perhaps given as TRBD1 or TRBD2 (5 bases each). For the CDR3, the DNA is TGTGCCAGCAGCTTAACCGGGACCCCTGGGAACATTCAGTACTTC. It specifies CASSLTGTPGNIQYF.